Each of the 15 T cell receptor beta chains below was sequenced from the same sample in a study of identical twins. Using its own MiXCR run on the 5' RACE reads, TCRdb lists one record per CDR3 protein. The sample includes roughly 690,000 distinct CDR3 sequences, approximately 6% of them seen just once. Sequencing was performed on naive T cells sorted from blood. The receptors shown here come from a man younger than 30 in good health.

This clonotype has a count of ten or more. J is TRBJ2-2 and V is TRBV15; no reliable D call. The length of the CDR3 is 12 residues. V lost 0 bases to trimming and J lost 6 bases, with 2 bases between them. The germline gives CDR1 LNHNV, CDR2 YYDKDF (reference sequence). The DNA of the CDR3 is TGTGCCACCAGCAGAGAGTCCGGGGAGCTGTTTTTT. Translation gives CATSRESGELFF. The full variable domain, in which reference TRBV15 and TRBJ2-2 provide the parts outside the CDR3, is DAMVIQNPRYQVTQFGKPVTLSCSQTLNHNVMYWYQQKSSQAPKLLFHYYDKDFNNEADTPDNFQSRRPNTSFCFLDIRSPGLGDTAMYLCATSRESGELFFGEGSRLTVL.

This clonotype has at least ten counts. This chain links TRBV29-1 with TRBJ2-7, with TRBD2 as a possible D gene (5 bases). This CDR3 has 13 residues. V lost 5 bases, J lost 5 bases, and 16 bases lay in between. Germline assignment: CDR1 SQVTM and CDR2 ANQGSEA. CDR3 protein: CSVPSGGPNEQYF. CDR3 coding DNA: TGCAGCGTTCCCTCGGGCGGGCCAAACGAGCAGTACTTC.

This clonotype showed up just a few times. The CDR3 region has the DNA TGTGCCAGCAGCCAAGGGGGTCTACCCTTTCCTGAGCAGTTCTTC. It is translated as CASSQGGLPFPEQFF. The genes are TRBV3-1 and TRBJ2-1; D is unclear. The CDR3 extends over 15 amino acids. The germline V and J ends were trimmed by 1 base and 9 bases, with 16 bases remaining between them. Germline V gives CDR1 LGHDT, CDR2 YNNKEL (reference sequence).

This clonotype was observed at least ten times. This chain joins TRBV5-1 and TRBJ2-2; possibly TRBD2 for D (5 bases). The CDR3 runs to 16 residues. Germline CDR1 reads SGHRS; CDR2 reads YFSETQ. V gave up 0 bases and J gave up 3 bases, with 12 bases separating them. The CDR3 nucleotides read TGCGCCAGCAGCTTGGTATCGATGCGGGACACCGGGGAGCTGTTTTTT. Protein product: CASSLVSMRDTGELFF. Complete variable domain (other parts from reference TRBV5-1 and TRBJ2-2): KAGVTQTPRYLIKTRGQQVTLSCSPISGHRSVSWYQQTPGQGLQFLFEYFSETQRNKGNFPGRFSGRQFSNSRSEMNVSTLELGDSALYLCASSLVSMRDTGELFFGEGSRLTVL.

The V and J genes are TRBV6-1 and TRBJ2-1; 7 bases agree with TRBD2. This CDR3 comprises 15 residues. V was clipped by 6 bases and J by 1 base; unmatched bases: 6. Germline V CDR1 and CDR2: MNHNS, SASEGT. In DNA, the CDR3 is TGTGCCAGCAGCCCTCGGGGGGTGTCCTACAATGAGCAGTTCTTC. Its translation is CASSPRGVSYNEQFF.

V and J are TRBV7-9 and TRBJ2-7; the match to TRBD2 covers 10 bases. Germline V gene lookup returns CDR1 SEHNR and CDR2 FQNEAQ (reference sequence). CDR3 length equals 15 residues. Unmatched junction bases numbered 9, after V lost 5 bases and J lost 5 bases. CDR3 sequence reads: CASSQTGLASDEQYF. The CDR3 coding sequence is TGTGCCAGCAGCCAGACGGGACTAGCGTCAGACGAGCAGTACTTC.

This clonotype was counted between two and nine times. The chain couples TRBV5-1 to TRBJ1-3, with D hard to call. Germline V gene lookup returns CDR1 SGHRS and CDR2 YFSETQ. Trimming left V 0 bases short and J 0 bases short, with 10 bases between. The CDR3 extends over 16 amino acids. CDR3 sequence (DNA): TGCGCCAGCAGCTTGGACACGGGCCGCTCTGGAAACACCATATATTTT. Protein: CASSLDTGRSGNTIYF.

Only a few counts were recorded for this clonotype. The chain has TRBV28 and TRBJ2-5; 8 bases fit TRBD1. V was clipped by 2 bases and J by 4 bases; unmatched bases: 6. The CDR3 loop spans 15 amino acids. Germline loops: CDR1 MDHEN, CDR2 SYDVKM. For the CDR3, the DNA is TGTGCCAGCAGTTTAAAGTTCGGGACAGGAGAGACCCAGTACTTC. This codes for CASSLKFGTGETQYF. Together with reference TRBV28 and TRBJ2-5, the CDR3 gives the full variable domain: DVKVTQSSRYLVKRTGEKVFLECVQDMDHENMFWYRQDPGLGLRLIYFSYDVKMKEKGDIPEGYSVSREKKERFSLILESASTNQTSMYLCASSLKFGTGETQYFGPGTRLLVL.

In its sample, this clonotype was seen many times. This chain joins TRBV28 and TRBJ2-1, with TRBD1 identical over 9 bases. Germline V gene data show CDR1 as MDHEN and CDR2 as SYDVKM. The trim removed 4 bases at V and 4 bases at J, leaving 8 bases unmatched. CDR3 size: 16 residues. The CDR3 sequence: CASSWYRDREYNEQFF. The CDR3 DNA reads as TGTGCCAGCAGTTGGTACCGGGACAGGGAATACAATGAGCAGTTCTTC.

This clonotype was seen a handful of times. The chain links TRBV12-3 or TRBV12-4 to TRBJ2-1; TRBD2 matches at 15 bases. Unmatched junction bases numbered 11, after V lost 5 bases and J lost 6 bases. The CDR3 consists of 18 residues. CDR3 residues: CASSPKPGTSGRPNEQFF. DNA for the CDR3: TGTGCCAGCAGTCCAAAACCCGGGACTAGCGGGAGGCCCAATGAGCAGTTCTTC.

The rearrangement uses TRBV30 and TRBJ2-7; D gene uncertain. The CDR3 spans 13 residues. In germline, CDR1 is GTSNPN, CDR2 SVGIG (reference sequence). V was cut by 4 bases and J by 0 bases, with 10 bases left in between. This CDR3 is CAWKLRLSYEQYF. The CDR3 coding sequence is TGTGCCTGGAAATTACGCCTCTCCTACGAGCAGTACTTC.

The chain uses TRBV7-8 and TRBJ2-1, with D unresolved. Trimming left V 4 bases short and J 2 bases short, with 15 bases between. The CDR3 contains 16 residues. CDR1 and CDR2 from the germline V gene are SGHVS and FQNEAQ. The chain's CDR3 is CASSSSRLRTYNEQFF. Here the CDR3 DNA reads TGTGCCAGCAGCTCGTCGCGACTTAGGACCTACAATGAGCAGTTCTTC.

This chain uses TRBV30 with TRBJ1-6; D gene unclear. The germline V gene encodes CDR1 GTSNPN and CDR2 SVGIG (reference sequence). V was cut by 1 base and J by 7 bases, with 5 bases left in between. This CDR3 comprises 12 residues. The CDR3 DNA follows: TGTGCCTGGAGTGGAACGAATTCACCCCTCCACTTT. The encoded protein is CAWSGTNSPLHF.

This clonotype showed up many times. The V and J genes are TRBV5-6 and TRBJ2-7, with D possibly matching TRBD1 (6 bases). Germline CDR1 SGHDT, CDR2 YYEEEE. V lost 4 bases and J lost 6, with 23 bases in between. The length of the CDR3 is 16 residues. This CDR3 reads CASSVGSGTRTGEQYF. The CDR3, as DNA: TGTGCCAGCAGCGTAGGCTCCGGGACAAGAACCGGCGAGCAGTACTTC.

The rearrangement uses TRBV19 and TRBJ1-1; D perhaps matches TRBD1 (5 bases). Germline values: CDR1 LNHDA, CDR2 SQIVND (reference sequence). Trimming took off 1 base at V and 5 bases at J, with 20 bases between the two ends. The CDR3 length is 17 residues. DNA of the CDR3: TGTGCCAGTAGTATAGCCGGACGAGGGCAGGGTCGTACTGAAGCTTTCTTT. Protein sequence: CASSIAGRGQGRTEAFF.